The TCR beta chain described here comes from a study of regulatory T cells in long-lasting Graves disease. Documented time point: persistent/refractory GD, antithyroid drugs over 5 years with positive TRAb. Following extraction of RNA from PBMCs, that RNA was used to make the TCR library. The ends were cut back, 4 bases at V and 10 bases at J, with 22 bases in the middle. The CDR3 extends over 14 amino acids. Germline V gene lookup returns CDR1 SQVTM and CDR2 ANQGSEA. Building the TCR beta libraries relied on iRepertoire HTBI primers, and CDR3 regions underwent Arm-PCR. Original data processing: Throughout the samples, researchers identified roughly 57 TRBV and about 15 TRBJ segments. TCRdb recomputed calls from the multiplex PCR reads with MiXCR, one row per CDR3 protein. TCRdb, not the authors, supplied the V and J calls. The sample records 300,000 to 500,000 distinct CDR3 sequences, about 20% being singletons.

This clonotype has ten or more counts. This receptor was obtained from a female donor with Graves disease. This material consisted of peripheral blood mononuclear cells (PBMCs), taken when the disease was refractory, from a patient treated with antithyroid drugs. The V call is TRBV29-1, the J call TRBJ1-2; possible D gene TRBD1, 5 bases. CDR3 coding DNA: TGCAGCGTTGGGGGGGTGCGTCAGGACTCGGACTACACCTTC. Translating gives CSVGGVRQDSDYTF. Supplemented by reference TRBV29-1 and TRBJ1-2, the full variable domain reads SAVISQKPSRDICQRGTSLTIQCQVDSQVTMMFWYRQQPGQSLTLIATANQGSEATYESGFVIDKFPISRPNLTFSTLTVSNMSPEDSSIYLCSVGGVRQDSDYTFGSGTRLTVV.